This T cell receptor beta chain was captured in a study of early T cells in non-severe SARS-CoV-2 infection. Study information: The study sequenced bulk RNA from unsorted whole blood, with chains unpaired. Study-level findings and limits: Comparison of clonotypes with VDJdb favored anti-spike CD8 responses while missing private and CD4 specificities.

This clonotype was counted between two and nine times. Its matching antigen is unknown. Individual cDNA molecules were tagged with unique molecular identifiers. TCRdb reprocessed the 5' RACE reads via MiXCR and lists one record per CDR3 protein. The table shows nearly 95,000 distinct CDR3 sequences, with around 16% occurring only once. The germline V gene encodes CDR1 MDHEN and CDR2 SYDVKM. The CDR3 is 14 residues long. The V gene end was trimmed by 3 bases and the J gene end by 8 bases; junction bases not matched to a gene: 8. Sequenced material: whole blood, taken at baseline. The chain employs TRBV28 and TRBJ1-2; 8 bases fit TRBD1. This receptor was identified in an adult who was a healthcare worker with PCR-confirmed SARS-CoV-2 infection or an uninfected control (not recorded which). CDR3 residues: CASSFRDRSRGYTF. The DNA of the CDR3 is TGTGCCAGCAGTTTCCGGGACAGGTCGCGAGGCTACACCTTC.